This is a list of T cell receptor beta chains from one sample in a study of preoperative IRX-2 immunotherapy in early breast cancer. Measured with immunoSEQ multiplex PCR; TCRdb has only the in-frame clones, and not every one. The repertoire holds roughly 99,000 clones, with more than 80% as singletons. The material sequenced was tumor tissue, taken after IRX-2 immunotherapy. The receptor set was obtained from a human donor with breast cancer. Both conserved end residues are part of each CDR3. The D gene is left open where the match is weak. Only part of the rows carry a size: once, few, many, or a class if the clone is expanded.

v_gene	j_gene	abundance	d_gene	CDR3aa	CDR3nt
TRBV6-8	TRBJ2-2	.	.	CASTPLGIRELFF	TGTGCCAGCACTCCCCTGGGGATTCGGGAGCTGTTTTTT
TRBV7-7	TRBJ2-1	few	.	CASSLAGSPYNEQFF	TGTGCCAGCAGCTTGGCAGGGTCCCCCTACAATGAGCAGTTCTTC
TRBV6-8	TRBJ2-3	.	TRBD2	CASSDRSYTTSGEADTQYF	TGTGCCAGCAGTGACCGGAGTTATACGACTAGCGGGGAGGCAGATACGCAGTATTTT
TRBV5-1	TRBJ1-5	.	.	CASSLEGSFNQPQHF	TGCGCCAGCAGCTTGGAGGGGTCCTTCAATCAGCCCCAGCATTTT
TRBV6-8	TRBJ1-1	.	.	CASSYRLNTEAFF	TGTGCCAGCAGTTACAGATTGAACACTGAAGCTTTCTTT
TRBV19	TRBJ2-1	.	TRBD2	CASSIGTSPDNEQFF	TGTGCCAGTAGTATCGGGACTAGTCCGGACAATGAGCAGTTCTTC
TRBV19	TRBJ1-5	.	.	CASGRTEHSNQPQHF	TGTGCCAGTGGGCGGACAGAGCATAGCAATCAGCCCCAGCATTTT
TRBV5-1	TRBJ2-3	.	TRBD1	CASSFDRASTDTQYF	TGCGCCAGCAGCTTCGACAGGGCTAGCACAGATACGCAGTATTTT
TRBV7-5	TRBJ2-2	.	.	CASSPRGRGRTGELFF	TGTGCCAGCAGCCCGAGGGGTAGGGGGCGGACCGGGGAGCTGTTTTTT
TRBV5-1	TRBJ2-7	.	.	CASSSQGPLYEQYF	TGCGCCAGCAGCTCCCAAGGGCCACTATACGAGCAGTACTTC
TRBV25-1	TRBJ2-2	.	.	CASSELQDLTGELFF	TGTGCCAGCAGTGAGTTACAGGATCTCACCGGGGAGCTGTTTTTT
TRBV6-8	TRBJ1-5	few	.	CASSPGGNQPQHF	TGTGCCAGCAGTCCGGGTGGGAATCAGCCCCAGCATTTT
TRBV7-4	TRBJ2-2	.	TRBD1	CASSPQGADGELFF	TGTGCCAGCAGCCCACAGGGGGCCGACGGGGAGCTGTTTTTT
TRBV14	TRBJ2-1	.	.	CASSQGSNNEQFF	TGTGCCAGCAGCCAAGGGTCCAACAATGAGCAGTTCTTC
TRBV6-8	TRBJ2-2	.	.	CAIKTTGSVNTGELFF	TGTGCCATCAAAACCACAGGGTCCGTGAACACCGGGGAGCTGTTTTTT
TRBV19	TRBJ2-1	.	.	CASSRQGGTYNEQFF	TGTGCCAGTAGTAGGCAGGGCGGGACCTACAATGAGCAGTTCTTC
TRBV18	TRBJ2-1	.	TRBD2	CASRRTSGGNEQFF	TGTGCCAGCCGACGGACTAGCGGGGGTAATGAGCAGTTCTTC
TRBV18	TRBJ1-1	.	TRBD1	CASSPSSGGTEAFF	TGTGCCAGCTCACCATCTTCAGGGGGCACTGAAGCTTTCTTT
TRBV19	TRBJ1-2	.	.	CASSSKGQTGGYTF	TGTGCCAGTAGTTCTAAAGGACAGACTGGGGGCTACACCTTC
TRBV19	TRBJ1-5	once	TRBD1	CASRIQGEDQPQHF	TGTGCCAGTAGGATACAGGGGGAGGATCAGCCCCAGCATTTT
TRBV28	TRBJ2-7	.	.	CASSLIQAYEQYF	TGTGCCAGCAGTCTCATCCAGGCCTACGAGCAGTACTTC
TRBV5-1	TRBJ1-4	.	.	CASSSGTAYEKLFF	TGCGCCAGCAGCTCCGGGACGGCATATGAAAAACTGTTTTTT
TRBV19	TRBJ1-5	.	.	CASSIGTANQPQHF	TGTGCCAGTAGTATCGGGACGGCGAATCAGCCCCAGCATTTT
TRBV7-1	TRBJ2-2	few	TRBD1	CASSTRQGNTGELFF	TGTGCCAGCAGCACACGACAGGGGAACACCGGGGAGCTGTTTTTT
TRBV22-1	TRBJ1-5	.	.	CASSPNYSNQPQHF	TGTGCCAGCAGTCCTAATTATAGCAATCAGCCCCAGCATTTT
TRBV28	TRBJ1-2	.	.	CASSRGRNYGYTF	TGTGCCAGCAGTAGGGGACGGAACTATGGCTACACCTTC
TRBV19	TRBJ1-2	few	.	CARRPFPLEDAANYGYTF	TGTGCCAGAAGACCCTTTCCGCTGGAGGATGCAGCGAACTATGGCTACACCTTC
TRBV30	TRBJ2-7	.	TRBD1	CAWSGRDRVSYEQYF	TGTGCCTGGAGTGGTCGGGACAGGGTTTCCTACGAGCAGTACTTC
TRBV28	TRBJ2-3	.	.	CASSFPVAEGDTQYF	TGTGCCAGCAGTTTCCCTGTAGCGGAAGGGGATACGCAGTATTTT
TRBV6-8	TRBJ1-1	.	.	CASCPPGPSEAFF	TGTGCCAGCTGCCCCCCCGGACCTTCTGAAGCTTTCTTT
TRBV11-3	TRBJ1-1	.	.	CASSLRGAGTEAFF	TGTGCCAGCAGCTTAAGGGGGGCGGGCACTGAAGCTTTCTTT
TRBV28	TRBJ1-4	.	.	CASRDSPNEKLFF	TGTGCCAGCAGAGACAGTCCTAATGAAAAACTGTTTTTT
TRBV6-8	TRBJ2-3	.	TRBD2	CAITAGRADTQYF	TGTGCCATCACTGCGGGGAGGGCGGATACGCAGTATTTT
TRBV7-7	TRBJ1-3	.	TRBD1	CASSRTGSSGNTIYF	TGTGCCAGCAGTAGGACAGGGAGCTCTGGAAACACCATATATTTT
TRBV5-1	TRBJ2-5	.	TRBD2	CASSLRPGTRRGLAGTQETQYF	TGCGCCAGCAGCTTGCGGCCCGGGACACGGAGGGGACTAGCGGGAACCCAAGAGACCCAGTACTTC
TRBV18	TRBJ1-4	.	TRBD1	CASSPPVTGTEKLFF	TGTGCCAGCTCACCACCGGTGACAGGGACTGAAAAACTGTTTTTT
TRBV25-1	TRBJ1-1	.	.	CASSRGLGEAFF	TGTGCCAGCAGTAGGGGGTTAGGTGAAGCTTTCTTT
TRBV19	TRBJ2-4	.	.	CASSMVNGRENIQYF	TGTGCCAGTAGTATGGTCAACGGCAGGGAAAACATTCAGTACTTC
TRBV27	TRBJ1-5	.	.	CASSRQPYSNQPQHF	TGTGCCAGCAGCAGACAGCCTTATAGCAATCAGCCCCAGCATTTT
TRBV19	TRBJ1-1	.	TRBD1	CASSFPGTGDTEAFF	TGTGCCAGTAGTTTTCCTGGGACAGGGGACACTGAAGCTTTCTTT
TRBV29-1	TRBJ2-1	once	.	CSVMGTGHRGYNEQFF	TGCAGCGTTATGGGGACGGGACACCGGGGGTACAATGAGCAGTTCTTC
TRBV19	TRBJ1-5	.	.	CASSIRRDQPQHF	TGTGCCAGTAGTATCAGGAGGGATCAGCCCCAGCATTTT
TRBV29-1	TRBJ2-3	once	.	CSVDLGTDTQYF	TGCAGCGTTGATCTGGGCACAGATACGCAGTATTTT
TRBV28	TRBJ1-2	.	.	CASSLTGTWNYGYTF	TGTGCCAGCAGTTTAACAGGGACGTGGAACTATGGCTACACCTTC
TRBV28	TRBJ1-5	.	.	CASTRRPAPFNQPQHF	TGTGCCAGCACCCGTAGGCCGGCCCCTTTCAATCAGCCCCAGCATTTT
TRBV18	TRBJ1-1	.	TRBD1	CASSRTGQMNTEAFF	TGTGCCAGCTCACGGACGGGACAGATGAACACTGAAGCTTTCTTT
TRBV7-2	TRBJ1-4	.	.	CASSPMKPTNEKLFF	TGTGCCAGCAGCCCTATGAAGCCAACTAATGAAAAACTGTTTTTT
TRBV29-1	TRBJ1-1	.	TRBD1	CSVEWDRGLNTEAFF	TGCAGCGTTGAGTGGGACAGGGGGTTGAACACTGAAGCTTTCTTT
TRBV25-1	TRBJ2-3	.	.	CASSPGQYEGQYF	TGTGCCAGCAGTCCAGGGCAATATGAAGGGCAGTATTTT
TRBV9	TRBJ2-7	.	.	CASSEDESSYEQYF	TGTGCCAGCAGTGAAGATGAGAGCTCCTACGAGCAGTACTTC
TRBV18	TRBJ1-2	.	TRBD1	CASSPKGQGSYTF	TGTGCCAGCTCACCCAAGGGACAGGGCAGCTACACCTTC